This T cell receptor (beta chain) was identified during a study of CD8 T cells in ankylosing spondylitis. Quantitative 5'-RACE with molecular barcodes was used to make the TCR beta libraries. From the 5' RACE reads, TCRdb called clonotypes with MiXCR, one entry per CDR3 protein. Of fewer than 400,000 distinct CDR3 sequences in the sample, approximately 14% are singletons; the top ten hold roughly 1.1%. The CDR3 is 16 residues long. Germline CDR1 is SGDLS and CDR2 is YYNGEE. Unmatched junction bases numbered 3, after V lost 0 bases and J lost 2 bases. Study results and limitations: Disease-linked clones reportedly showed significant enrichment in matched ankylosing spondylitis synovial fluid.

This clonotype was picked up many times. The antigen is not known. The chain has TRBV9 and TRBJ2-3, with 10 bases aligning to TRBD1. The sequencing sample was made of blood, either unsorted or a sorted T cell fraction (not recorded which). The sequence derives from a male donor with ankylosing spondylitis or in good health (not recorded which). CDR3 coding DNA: TGTGCCAGCAGCGTAGCCGGGACAGGGGCCACAGATACGCAGTATTTT. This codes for CASSVAGTGATDTQYF. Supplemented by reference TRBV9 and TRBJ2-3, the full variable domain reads DSGVTQTPKHLITATGQRVTLRCSPRSGDLSVYWYQQSLDQGLQFLIQYYNGEERAKGNILERFSAQQFPDLHSELNLSSLELGDSALYFCASSVAGTGATDTQYFGPGTRLTVL.